The TCR beta chain described here comes from a study of T cell repertoires in cytomegalovirus infection. Study overall: Through public TCR beta signatures, both CMV infection and matching HLA type were indicated.

Study outcomes and limitations: Cumulative public TCR beta family frequency identified carriers of CMV plus the relevant HLA. Ex vivo responses were dominated by HLA-C-restricted CMV-specific TCR beta clonotypes.

In TCRdb, the reads were re-called with MiXCR into one record per CDR3 protein. The sample has approximately 190,000 distinct CDR3 sequences, roughly 9% seen once. This clonotype was observed many times. The antigen is not known. V lost 5 bases and J lost 10; bases outside the gene matches: 23. The germline gives CDR1 MGHDK, CDR2 SYGVNS. CDR3 size: 19 residues. The receptor was derived from a human donor in good health (CMV status not recorded). Some clones in this sample may be carry-over from other donors' samples. The chain uses TRBV25-1 and TRBJ1-4, with TRBD1 matching 9 bases. Sequenced sample: PBMCs. CDR3 protein: CASSRTFPGTGKKGGKLFF. The CDR3 region has the DNA TGTGCCAGCAGTAGGACTTTCCCCGGGACAGGGAAAAAGGGCGGAAAACTGTTTTTT.